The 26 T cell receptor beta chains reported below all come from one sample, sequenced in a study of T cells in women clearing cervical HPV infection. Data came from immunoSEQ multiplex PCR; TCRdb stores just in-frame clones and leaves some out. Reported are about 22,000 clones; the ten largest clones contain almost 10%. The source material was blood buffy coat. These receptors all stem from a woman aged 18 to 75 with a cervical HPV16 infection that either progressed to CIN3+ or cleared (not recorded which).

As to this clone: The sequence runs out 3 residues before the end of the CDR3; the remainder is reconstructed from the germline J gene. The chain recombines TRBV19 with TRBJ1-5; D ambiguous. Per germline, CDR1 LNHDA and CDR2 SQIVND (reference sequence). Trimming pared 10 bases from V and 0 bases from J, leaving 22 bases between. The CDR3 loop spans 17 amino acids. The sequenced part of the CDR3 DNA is TGTGCCACCTTACCAGGTGGCGCCCGATATAGCAATCAGCCC. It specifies CATLPGGARYSNQP. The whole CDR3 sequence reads CATLPGGARYSNQPQHF.

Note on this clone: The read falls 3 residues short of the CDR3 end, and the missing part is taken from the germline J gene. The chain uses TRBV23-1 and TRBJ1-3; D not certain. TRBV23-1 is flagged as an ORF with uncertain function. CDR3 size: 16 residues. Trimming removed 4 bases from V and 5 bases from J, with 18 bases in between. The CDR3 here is CASSLVLTAARNTIYF. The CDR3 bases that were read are TGCGCCAGCAGTCTAGTTCTGACTGCCGCAAGAAACACC.

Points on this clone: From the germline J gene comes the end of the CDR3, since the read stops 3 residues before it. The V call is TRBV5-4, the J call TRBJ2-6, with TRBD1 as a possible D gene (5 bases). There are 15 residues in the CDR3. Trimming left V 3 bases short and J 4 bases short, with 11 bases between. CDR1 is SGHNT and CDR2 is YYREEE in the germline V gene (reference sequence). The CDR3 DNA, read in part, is TGTGCCAGCAGCTCTGGACACGGCGGGGCCAACGTC. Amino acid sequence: CASSSGHGGANV. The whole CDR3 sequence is CASSSGHGGANVLTF.

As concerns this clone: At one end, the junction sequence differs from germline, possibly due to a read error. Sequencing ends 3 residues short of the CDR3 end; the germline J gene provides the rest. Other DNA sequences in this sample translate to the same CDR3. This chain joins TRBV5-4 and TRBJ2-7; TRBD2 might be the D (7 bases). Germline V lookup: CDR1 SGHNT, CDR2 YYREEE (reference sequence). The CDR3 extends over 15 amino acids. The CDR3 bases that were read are TGTGCAAGCAGCTCCGGCGCGGGGGCATCCTACGAG. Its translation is CASSSGAGASYE. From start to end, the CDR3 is CASSSGAGASYEQYF.

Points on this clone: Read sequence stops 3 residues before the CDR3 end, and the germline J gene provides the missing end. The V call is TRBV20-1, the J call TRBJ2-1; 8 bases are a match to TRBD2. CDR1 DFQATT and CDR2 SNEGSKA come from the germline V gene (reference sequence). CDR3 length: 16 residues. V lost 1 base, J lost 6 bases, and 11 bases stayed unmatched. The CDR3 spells CSARVSGEFALNEQFF. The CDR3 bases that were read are TGCAGTGCTAGAGTTAGCGGGGAATTCGCCCTCAATGAG.

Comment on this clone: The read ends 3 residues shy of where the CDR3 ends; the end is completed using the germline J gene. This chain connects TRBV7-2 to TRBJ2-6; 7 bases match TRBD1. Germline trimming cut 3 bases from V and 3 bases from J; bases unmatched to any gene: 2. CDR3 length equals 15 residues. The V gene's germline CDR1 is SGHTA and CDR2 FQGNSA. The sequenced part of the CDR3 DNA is TGTGCCAGCAGCTTCCAGGGGGTTGGGGCCAACGTC. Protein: CASSFQGVGANV. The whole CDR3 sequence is CASSFQGVGANVLTF.

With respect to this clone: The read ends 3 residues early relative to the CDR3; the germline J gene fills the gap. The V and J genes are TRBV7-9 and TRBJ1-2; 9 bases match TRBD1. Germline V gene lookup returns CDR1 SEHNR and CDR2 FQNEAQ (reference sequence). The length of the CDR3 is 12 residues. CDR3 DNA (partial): TGTGCCAGCAGATCAACAGGGGGCGGC. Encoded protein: CASRSTGGG. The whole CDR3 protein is CASRSTGGGYTF.

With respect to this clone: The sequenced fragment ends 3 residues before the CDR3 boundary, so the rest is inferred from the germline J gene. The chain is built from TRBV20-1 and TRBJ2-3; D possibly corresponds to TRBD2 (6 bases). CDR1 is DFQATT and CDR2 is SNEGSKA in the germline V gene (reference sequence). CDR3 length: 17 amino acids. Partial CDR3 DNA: TGCAGTGCTAGAGATAGGGGAGGCTTTTATAGCAATCAGCCG. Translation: CSARDRGGFYSNQP. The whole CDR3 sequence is CSARDRGGFYSNQPQYF.

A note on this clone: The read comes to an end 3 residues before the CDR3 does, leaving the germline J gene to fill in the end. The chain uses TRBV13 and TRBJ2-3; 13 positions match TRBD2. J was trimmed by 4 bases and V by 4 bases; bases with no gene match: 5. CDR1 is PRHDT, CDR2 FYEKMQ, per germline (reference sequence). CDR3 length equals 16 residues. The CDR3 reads CASSYRLAGGADTQYF. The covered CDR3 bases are TGTGCCAGCAGCTACCGACTAGCGGGGGGTGCAGATACG.

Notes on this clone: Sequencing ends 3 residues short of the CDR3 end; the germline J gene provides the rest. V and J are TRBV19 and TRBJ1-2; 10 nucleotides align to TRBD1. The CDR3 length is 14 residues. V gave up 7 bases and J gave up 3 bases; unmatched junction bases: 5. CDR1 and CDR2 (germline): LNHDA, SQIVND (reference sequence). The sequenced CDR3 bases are TGTGCCAGTACAGGACAGGGGGAGTACTATGGC. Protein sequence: CASTGQGEYYG. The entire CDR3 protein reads CASTGQGEYYGYTF.

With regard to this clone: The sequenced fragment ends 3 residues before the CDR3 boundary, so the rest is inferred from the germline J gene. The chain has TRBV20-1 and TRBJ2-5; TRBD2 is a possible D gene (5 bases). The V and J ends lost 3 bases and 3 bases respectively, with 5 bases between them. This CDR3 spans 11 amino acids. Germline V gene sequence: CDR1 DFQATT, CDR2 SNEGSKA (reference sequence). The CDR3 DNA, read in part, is TGCAGTGCTAGCGGGGAAGAGACC. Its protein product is CSASGEET. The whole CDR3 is CSASGEETQYF.

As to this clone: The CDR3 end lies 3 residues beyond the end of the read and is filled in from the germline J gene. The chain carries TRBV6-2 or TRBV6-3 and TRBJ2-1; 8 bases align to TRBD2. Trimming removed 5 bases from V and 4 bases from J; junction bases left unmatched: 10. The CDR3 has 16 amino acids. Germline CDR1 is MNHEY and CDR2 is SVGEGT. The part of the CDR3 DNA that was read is TGTGCCAGCAGTCTTGGGGGCGGGAGGTCTTACAATGAG. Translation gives CASSLGGGRSYNE. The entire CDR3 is CASSLGGGRSYNEQFF.

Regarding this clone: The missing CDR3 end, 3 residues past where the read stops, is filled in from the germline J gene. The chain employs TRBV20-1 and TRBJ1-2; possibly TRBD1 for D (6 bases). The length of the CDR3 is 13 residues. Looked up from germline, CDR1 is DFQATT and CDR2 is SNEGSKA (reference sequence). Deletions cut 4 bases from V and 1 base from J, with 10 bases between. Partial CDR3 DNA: TGCAGTGCTACGACAGGAATTAACTATGGC. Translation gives CSATTGINYG. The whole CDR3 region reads CSATTGINYGYTF.

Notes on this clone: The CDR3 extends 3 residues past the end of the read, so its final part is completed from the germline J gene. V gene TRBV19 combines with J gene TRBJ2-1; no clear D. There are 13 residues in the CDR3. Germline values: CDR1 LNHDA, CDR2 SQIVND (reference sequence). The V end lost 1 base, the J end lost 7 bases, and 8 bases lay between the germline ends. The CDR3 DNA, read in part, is TGTGCCAGTAGTATAGGTAGCCAAAATGAG. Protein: CASSIGSQNE. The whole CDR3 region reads CASSIGSQNEQFF.

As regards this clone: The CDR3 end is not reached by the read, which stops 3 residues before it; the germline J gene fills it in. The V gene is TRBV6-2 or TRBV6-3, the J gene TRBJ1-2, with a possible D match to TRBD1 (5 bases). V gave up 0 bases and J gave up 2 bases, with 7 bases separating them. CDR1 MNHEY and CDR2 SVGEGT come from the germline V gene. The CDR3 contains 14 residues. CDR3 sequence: CASSYSTVNYGYTF. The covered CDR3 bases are TGTGCCAGCAGTTACTCGACAGTGAACTATGGC.

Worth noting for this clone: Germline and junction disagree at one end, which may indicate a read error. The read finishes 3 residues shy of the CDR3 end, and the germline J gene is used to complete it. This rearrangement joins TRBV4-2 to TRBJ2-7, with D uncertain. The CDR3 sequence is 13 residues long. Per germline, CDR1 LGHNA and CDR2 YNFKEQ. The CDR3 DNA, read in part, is TGCGCCAGCAGCCAGTCACAGACCTACGAG. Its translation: CASSQSQTYE. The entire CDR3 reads CASSQSQTYEQYF.

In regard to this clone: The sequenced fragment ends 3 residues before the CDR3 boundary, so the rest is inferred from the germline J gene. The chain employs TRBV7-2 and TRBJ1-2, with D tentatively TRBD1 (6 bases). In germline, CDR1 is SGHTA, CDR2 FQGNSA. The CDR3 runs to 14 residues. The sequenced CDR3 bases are TGTGCCAGCAGCCGAGCGGGGGCCGATAATGAC. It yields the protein CASSRAGADND. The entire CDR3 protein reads CASSRAGADNDYTF.

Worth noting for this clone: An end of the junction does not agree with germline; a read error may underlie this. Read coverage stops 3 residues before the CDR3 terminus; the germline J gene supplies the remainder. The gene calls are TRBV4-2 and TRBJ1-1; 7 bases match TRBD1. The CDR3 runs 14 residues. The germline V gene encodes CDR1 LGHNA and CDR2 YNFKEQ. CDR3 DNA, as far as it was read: TGCGCCAGCAACCAACAGGGGCAGAACACTGAA. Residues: CASNQQGQNTE. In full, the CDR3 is CASNQQGQNTEAFF.

Incomplete CDR3 DNA: TGTGCCAGCTCACCGGACAGGAGCTATGGC. Its protein is CASSPDRSYG. The CDR3 in its entirety is CASSPDRSYGYTF. The chain couples TRBV18 to TRBJ1-2; TRBD1 agrees at 7 bases. The missing CDR3 end, 3 residues past where the read stops, is filled in from the germline J gene. The CDR3 extends over 13 amino acids. Germline V gives CDR1 KGHSH, CDR2 LQKENI. The V segment lost 3 bases and the J segment 4 bases; nucleotides outside the gene matches: 2. The variable domain in full, completed from reference TRBV18 and TRBJ1-2, reads NAGVMQNPRHLVRRRGQEARLRCSPMKGHSHVYWYRQLPEEGLKFMVYLQKENIIDESGMPKERFSAEFPKEGPSILRIQQVVRGDSAAYFCASSPDRSYGYTFGSGTRLTVV.

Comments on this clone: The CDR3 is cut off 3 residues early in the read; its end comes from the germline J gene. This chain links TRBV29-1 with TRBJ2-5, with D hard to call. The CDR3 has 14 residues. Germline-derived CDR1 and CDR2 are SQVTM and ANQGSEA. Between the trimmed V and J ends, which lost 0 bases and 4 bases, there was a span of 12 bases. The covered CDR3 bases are TGCAGCGTTGAAGAGGCGCCAGGAGTAGAGACC. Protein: CSVEEAPGVET. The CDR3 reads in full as CSVEEAPGVETQYF.

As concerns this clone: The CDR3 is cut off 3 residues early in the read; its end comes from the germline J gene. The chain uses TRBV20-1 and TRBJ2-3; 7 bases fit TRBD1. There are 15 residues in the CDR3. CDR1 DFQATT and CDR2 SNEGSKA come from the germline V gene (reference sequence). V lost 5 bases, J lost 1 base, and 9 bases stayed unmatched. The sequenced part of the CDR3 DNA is TGCAGTGCTCTGACAGGGCAGGAGGGCACAGATACG. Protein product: CSALTGQEGTDT. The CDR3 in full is CSALTGQEGTDTQYF.

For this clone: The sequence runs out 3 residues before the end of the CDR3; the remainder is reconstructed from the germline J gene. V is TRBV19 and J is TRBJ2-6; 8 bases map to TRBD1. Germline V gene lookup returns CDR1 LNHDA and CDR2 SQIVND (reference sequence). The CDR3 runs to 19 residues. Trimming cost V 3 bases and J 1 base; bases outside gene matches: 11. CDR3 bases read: TGTGCCAGTAGTATGCGGTCGGCCCAGGGGGCGTCTGGGGCCAACGTC. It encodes CASSMRSAQGASGANV. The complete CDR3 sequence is CASSMRSAQGASGANVLTF.

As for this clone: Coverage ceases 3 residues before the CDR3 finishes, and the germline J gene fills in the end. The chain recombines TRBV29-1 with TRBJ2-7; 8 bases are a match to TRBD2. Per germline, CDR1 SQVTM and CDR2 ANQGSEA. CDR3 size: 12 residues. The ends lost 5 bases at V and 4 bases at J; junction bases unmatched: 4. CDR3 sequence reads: CSVQVAGYEQYF. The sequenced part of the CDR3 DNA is TGCAGCGTTCAGGTAGCGGGGTACGAG.

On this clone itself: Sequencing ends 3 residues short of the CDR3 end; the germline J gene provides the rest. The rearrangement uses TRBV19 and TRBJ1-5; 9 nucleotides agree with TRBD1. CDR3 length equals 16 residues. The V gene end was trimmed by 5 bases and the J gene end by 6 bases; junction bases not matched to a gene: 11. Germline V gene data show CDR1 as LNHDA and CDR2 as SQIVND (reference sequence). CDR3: CASSPSPGQGRQPQHF. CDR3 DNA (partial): TGTGCCAGTAGTCCCAGTCCGGGACAGGGTCGTCAGCCC.

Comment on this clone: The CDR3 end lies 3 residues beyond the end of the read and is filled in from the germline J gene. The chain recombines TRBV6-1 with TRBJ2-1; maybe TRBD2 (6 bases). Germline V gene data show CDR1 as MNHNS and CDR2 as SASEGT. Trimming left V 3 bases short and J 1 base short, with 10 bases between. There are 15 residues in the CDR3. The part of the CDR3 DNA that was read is TGTGCCAGCAGTGATCCGGGGACTTCCTACAATGAG. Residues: CASSDPGTSYNE. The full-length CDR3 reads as CASSDPGTSYNEQFF.

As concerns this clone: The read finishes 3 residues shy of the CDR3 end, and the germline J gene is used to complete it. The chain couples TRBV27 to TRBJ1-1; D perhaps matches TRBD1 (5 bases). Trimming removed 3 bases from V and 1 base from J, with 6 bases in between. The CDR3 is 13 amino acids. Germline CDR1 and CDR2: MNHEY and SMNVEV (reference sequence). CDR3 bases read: TGTGCCAGCAGTTTTCAGGGGAACACTGAA. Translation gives CASSFQGNTE. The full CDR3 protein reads CASSFQGNTEAFF.